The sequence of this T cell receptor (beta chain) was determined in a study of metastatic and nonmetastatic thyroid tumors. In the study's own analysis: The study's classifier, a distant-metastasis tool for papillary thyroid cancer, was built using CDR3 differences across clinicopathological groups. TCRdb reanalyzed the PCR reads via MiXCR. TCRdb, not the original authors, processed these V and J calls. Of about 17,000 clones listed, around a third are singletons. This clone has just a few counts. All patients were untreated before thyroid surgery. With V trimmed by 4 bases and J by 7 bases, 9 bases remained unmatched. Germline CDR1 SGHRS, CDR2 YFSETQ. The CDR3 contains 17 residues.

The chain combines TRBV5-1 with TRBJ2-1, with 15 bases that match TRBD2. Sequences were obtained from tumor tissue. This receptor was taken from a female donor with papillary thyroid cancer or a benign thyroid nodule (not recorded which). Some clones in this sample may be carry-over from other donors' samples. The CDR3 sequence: CASSKEGTSGGLNEQFF. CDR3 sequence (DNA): TGCGCCAGCAGCAAAGAAGGGACTAGCGGGGGGTTGAATGAGCAGTTCTTC.